Below are 26 T cell receptor beta chains sequenced from a single sample in a study of T cells after yellow fever vaccination. TCRdb redid the calling of the 5' RACE reads with MiXCR, one entry per CDR3 protein. This table holds over 110,000 distinct CDR3 sequences, 7.7% found once. Sequences were derived from CD4+ T cells sorted from PBMCs, sampled 5 days after the yellow fever booster vaccination. The receptor set was obtained from a man aged 30 to 39 who received the YFV17D yellow fever vaccine.

This clonotype was counted at least ten times. V is TRBV7-2 and J is TRBJ2-1, with D uncertain. CDR1 is SGHTA, CDR2 FQGNSA, per germline. V was clipped by 5 bases and J by 9 bases, with 17 bases between them. The CDR3 is 14 residues long. CDR3 nucleotide sequence: TGTGCCAGCAGCCCCCCCTGGCTAGGCGGTGAGCAGTTCTTC. As protein: CASSPPWLGGEQFF.

This clonotype was counted at least ten times. The chain combines TRBV29-1 with TRBJ1-1, with 7 bases matching TRBD1. CDR1 SQVTM and CDR2 ANQGSEA come from the germline V gene. The V gene end was trimmed by 7 bases and the J gene end by 0 bases; junction bases not matched to a gene: 5. There are 13 residues in the CDR3. The CDR3 DNA follows: TGCAGCGGTACGGGACAGTTGAACACTGAAGCTTTCTTT. Amino acid sequence: CSGTGQLNTEAFF.

The sample holds many counts of this clonotype. This chain links TRBV12-3 or TRBV12-4 with TRBJ2-1; 10 bases are shared with TRBD1. CDR3 length: 15 residues. The V gene end was trimmed by 2 bases and the J gene end by 4 bases; junction bases not matched to a gene: 2. CDR3 nucleotide sequence: TGTGCCAGCAGTTTAAGGGACAGGGGTTACAATGAGCAGTTCTTC. Encoded protein: CASSLRDRGYNEQFF.

The gene calls are TRBV5-4 and TRBJ2-7; TRBD2 matches 8 bases. Looked up from germline, CDR1 is SGHNT and CDR2 is YYREEE (reference sequence). CDR3 length: 14 amino acids. The ends lost 2 bases at V and 4 bases at J; junction bases unmatched: 5. Here the CDR3 reads CASSFSGTSYEQYF. DNA for the CDR3: TGTGCCAGCAGCTTTTCCGGGACTAGTTACGAGCAGTACTTC.

Ten or more counts support this clonotype. The rearrangement joins TRBV7-9 to TRBJ2-7, with D unresolved. The CDR3 length is 14 residues. CDR1 and CDR2 from the germline V gene are SEHNR and FQNEAQ (reference sequence). V was clipped by 4 bases and J by 2 bases, with 12 bases between them. The CDR3 nucleotides read TGTGCCAGCAGCTCCTATGGAAAACCCTACGAGCAGTACTTC. As protein: CASSSYGKPYEQYF.

This clonotype was found a few times. The chain links TRBV5-1 to TRBJ2-7; TRBD1 aligns across 7 bases. V shed 4 bases, J shed 7 bases, and the junction held 8 bases outside the gene matches. CDR3 length: 13 amino acids. Germline V gene sequence: CDR1 SGHRS, CDR2 YFSETQ. The CDR3 bases are TGCGCCAGCAGCGGGGGACAGACGGGGGAGCAGTACTTC. It codes for CASSGGQTGEQYF.

This clonotype was seen at least ten times. DNA for the CDR3: TGTGCCAGCAGCGAACAGACAATGGGGTCTCGCACTGAAGCTTTCTTT. This translates into CASSEQTMGSRTEAFF. The chain carries TRBV21-1 and TRBJ1-1. TRBV21-1 is reported as a pseudogene. CDR3 length equals 16 residues.

The genes are TRBV4-2 and TRBJ2-1, with D possibly TRBD2 on 6 matching bases. The CDR3 sequence is 18 residues long. Germline assignment: CDR1 LGHNA and CDR2 YNFKEQ. Trimming shortened V by 10 bases and J by 8 bases, and 33 bases separated the two germline ends. The CDR3 here is CAIGPRTSGWRSPDEQFF. CDR3 bases: TGTGCCATCGGCCCCCGGACCAGCGGGTGGAGATCGCCTGATGAGCAGTTCTTC.

This clonotype was recorded a few times. The V and J genes are TRBV15 and TRBJ2-2; perhaps TRBD2 as D (5 bases). The CDR3 is 14 residues long. Trimming stripped 9 bases from V and 2 bases from J, with 13 bases between. Germline CDR1 LNHNV, CDR2 YYDKDF (reference sequence). The CDR3 reads CATRAEYNTGELFF. CDR3 bases: TGTGCCACGCGGGCGGAATACAACACCGGGGAGCTGTTTTTT. Full variable domain (rest looked up from reference TRBV15 and TRBJ2-2): DAMVIQNPRYQVTQFGKPVTLSCSQTLNHNVMYWYQQKSSQAPKLLFHYYDKDFNNEADTPDNFQSRRPNTSFCFLDIRSPGLGDTAMYLCATRAEYNTGELFFGEGSRLTVL.

This clonotype has a count of ten or more. The chain uses TRBV15 and TRBJ2-3, with 10 nucleotides matching TRBD1. J was trimmed by 2 bases and V by 5 bases; bases with no gene match: 10. This CDR3 spans 17 amino acids. CDR1 is LNHNV, CDR2 YYDKDF, per germline (reference sequence). For the CDR3, the DNA is TGTGCCACCAGCGACCCCGGGACAGGGGCCTCCACAGATACGCAGTATTTT. It yields the protein CATSDPGTGASTDTQYF.

This clonotype was recorded a few times. The J gene is TRBJ2-3, the V gene TRBV20-1; 9 nucleotides align to TRBD2. The CDR3 is made up of 14 amino acids. Germline CDR1 and CDR2: DFQATT and SNEGSKA (reference sequence). With V trimmed by 4 bases and J by 5 bases, 7 bases remained unmatched. CDR3 in DNA: TGCAGTGCTAACGCGGGAGGGCGTGGAGATACGCAGTATTTT. Translating gives CSANAGGRGDTQYF.

This clonotype appeared many times. The gene calls are TRBV20-1 and TRBJ1-3; D is undetermined. Germline V CDR1 and CDR2: DFQATT, SNEGSKA (reference sequence). The CDR3 is made up of 14 amino acids. V dropped 0 bases and J dropped 6 bases, with 12 bases sitting between them. This CDR3 is CSAREASGTNTIYF. CDR3 coding DNA: TGCAGTGCTAGAGAAGCCAGCGGTACAAACACCATATATTTT.

The table lists this clonotype with a few counts. This chain connects TRBV4-3 to TRBJ2-5; 10 bases map to TRBD2. The CDR3 has 14 residues. Trimming took 3 bases from V and 9 from J; bases not matched to a gene: 7. Germline V gives CDR1 LGHNA, CDR2 YSLEER. CDR3 nucleotide sequence: TGCGCCAGCAGCCACGGACTAGCGGCCAGGGCCCAGTACTTC. Translated, it gives CASSHGLAARAQYF.

A remark on this clonotype: The junction departs from the called germline gene at one end, perhaps through a read error. The CDR3 coding sequence is TGCTGTGCTAGAGATCCGGCTAGCGGGAGTGGCAATGAGCAGTTCTTC. Its translation is CCARDPASGSGNEQFF. This chain links TRBV20-1 with TRBJ2-1, with 10 nucleotides matching TRBD2. CDR1 and CDR2 from the germline V gene are DFQATT and SNEGSKA (reference sequence). The CDR3 is made up of 16 amino acids.

This clonotype was detected many times. The V gene is TRBV7-3, the J gene TRBJ2-7; 13 bases fit TRBD2. The CDR3 length is 15 residues. The V and J ends lost 5 bases and 7 bases, in that order; junction bases with no gene match: 8. Germline assignment: CDR1 SGHTA and CDR2 FQGTGA. CDR3 protein: CASSPGLAGAQEQYF. Written as DNA, the CDR3 is TGTGCCAGCAGCCCCGGACTAGCGGGAGCACAAGAGCAGTACTTC.

In regard to this clonotype: A much bigger clone sits one base away, suggesting this may be a read error. The rearrangement links TRBV27 to TRBJ2-1, with a tentative D call TRBD1 (5 bases). Per germline, CDR1 MNHEY and CDR2 SMNVEV (reference sequence). This CDR3 region has 15 residues. V dropped 5 bases and J dropped 5 bases, with 16 bases sitting between them. The CDR3 spells CASSPGSPFNNEQFF. The CDR3 bases are TGTGCCAGCAGTCCAGGGTCACCCTTCAACAATGAGCAGTTCTTC.

The table lists this clonotype with a few counts. The chain couples TRBV7-2 to TRBJ2-1; the D is unclear. The ends were cut back, 5 bases at V and 5 bases at J, with 13 bases in the middle. The V gene's germline CDR1 is SGHTA and CDR2 FQGNSA. The CDR3 spans 14 residues. CDR3 sequence reads: CASSPRNENNEQFF. CDR3 in DNA: TGTGCCAGCAGCCCGAGGAACGAGAACAATGAGCAGTTCTTC.

V and J are TRBV4-3 and TRBJ2-2; D is ambiguous. V was trimmed by 0 bases and J by 6 bases, leaving 8 bases between them. The CDR3 is made up of 14 amino acids. CDR1 is LGHNA and CDR2 is YSLEER in the germline V gene. The CDR3 DNA follows: TGCGCCAGCAGCCAAGAACCCTACTCCGGGGAGCTGTTTTTT. Protein sequence: CASSQEPYSGELFF.

V is TRBV20-1 and J is TRBJ2-6; unclear D gene. V dropped 6 bases and J dropped 0 bases, with 6 bases sitting between them. This CDR3 is built from 13 residues. Germline loops: CDR1 DFQATT, CDR2 SNEGSKA (reference sequence). In DNA, the CDR3 is TGCAGTGCAGGTCCCTCTGGGGCCAACGTCCTGACTTTC. Protein: CSAGPSGANVLTF.

This clonotype was observed many times. The chain recombines TRBV3-1 with TRBJ2-7; D gene uncertain. Germline assignment: CDR1 LGHDT and CDR2 YNNKEL (reference sequence). V was trimmed by 0 bases and J by 6 bases, leaving 9 bases between them. This CDR3 comprises 13 residues. The CDR3 protein is CASSQESVGEQYF. CDR3 sequence (DNA): TGTGCCAGCAGCCAAGAATCGGTTGGCGAGCAGTACTTC.

This clonotype was seen ten or more times. J is TRBJ2-7 and V is TRBV12-3 or TRBV12-4; weak D call: TRBD2 (6 bases). Trimming removed 5 bases at V and 3 bases at J, with 11 bases between. This CDR3 has 13 amino acids. CDR3 protein: CASSRGIYYEQYF. The CDR3 DNA sequence: TGTGCCAGCAGTCGCGGGATCTACTACGAGCAGTACTTC.

This clonotype was detected ten times or more. This rearrangement joins TRBV28 to TRBJ2-1; D could derive from TRBD1 or TRBD2 (6 bases each). V lost 6 bases and J 1 base, leaving 16 bases between the germline ends. The CDR3 has 16 residues. Per germline, CDR1 MDHEN and CDR2 SYDVKM. The CDR3 DNA reads as TGTGCCAGCAGCCCCGGGGGACACCTGTCCTACAATGAGCAGTTCTTC. Its translation is CASSPGGHLSYNEQFF.

Comment on this clonotype: It may be a read error: a sequence one base away is much more abundant. The chain employs TRBV6-5 and TRBJ2-1, with TRBD2 matching over 11 bases. CDR1 is MNHEY and CDR2 is SVGAGI in the germline V gene. This CDR3 comprises 17 residues. The CDR3 DNA reads as TGTGCCAGCAGTTACTCGGGACTAGCGGCATCCTACAATGAGAAGTTCTTC. It is translated as CASSYSGLAASYNEKFF.

The sample holds many counts of this clonotype. This rearrangement joins TRBV14 to TRBJ2-1; 16 nucleotides agree with TRBD2. Per germline, CDR1 SGHDN and CDR2 FVKESK. This CDR3 region has 17 residues. V shed 3 bases and J 8 bases; nucleotides not matched to a gene: 7. The CDR3 loop reads CASSHPGLAGGPHEQFF. DNA of the CDR3: TGTGCCAGCAGCCATCCGGGACTAGCGGGAGGGCCACATGAGCAGTTCTTC.

The chain links TRBV6-2 or TRBV6-3 to TRBJ2-1, with 13 positions matching TRBD2. V was pared by 3 bases and J by 7 bases, with 18 bases of the junction left unmatched. Per germline, CDR1 MNHEY and CDR2 SVGEGT. The CDR3 totals 20 residues. The CDR3 region is CASSYSYYATSGRRGNEQFF. The CDR3 bases are TGTGCCAGCAGTTATTCCTATTACGCGACTAGCGGGAGGAGAGGTAATGAGCAGTTCTTC.

In its sample, this clonotype was seen many times. The chain couples TRBV5-1 to TRBJ2-1; D is uncertain. V was shortened by 6 bases and J by 8 bases, with 21 bases between the two germline ends. Germline CDR1 reads SGHRS; CDR2 reads YFSETQ. The CDR3 is 15 residues long. The DNA for the CDR3 is TGCGCCAGCACCGTGGAGCCGGCCTACGCGGATGAGCAGTTCTTC. Its translation: CASTVEPAYADEQFF.